This entry features one TCR beta chain sequence. What it recognizes is unknown. Measured with immunoSEQ multiplex PCR; TCRdb has only the in-frame clones, and not every one. This sample has around 34,000 clones, with roughly 90% found just once. The sample is drawn from a study of monozygotic twins with cystic fibrosis. As for the study in general: Libraries were built from 2.5 to 3.5 micrograms of fragmented DNA using about 14 PCR cycles.

The CDR3 contains 14 residues. Trimming cost V 0 bases and J 5 bases, with 11 bases left between them. Germline-derived CDR1 and CDR2 are SGHRS and YFSETQ. Overall study findings and caveats: V usage most resembled the co-twin in 13 of 16 pairs. Unrelated CF individuals shared fewer identical clonotypes than monozygotic CF twins.

This chain joins TRBV5-1 and TRBJ1-1; tentatively, D is TRBD1 (6 bases). Material for sequencing was blood. The receptor was isolated from a girl under 10 years old with cystic fibrosis. The CDR3 nucleotides are TGCGCCAGCAGCTTGGAGGTAGGGGGGACTGAAGCTTTCTTT. It yields the protein CASSLEVGGTEAFF.